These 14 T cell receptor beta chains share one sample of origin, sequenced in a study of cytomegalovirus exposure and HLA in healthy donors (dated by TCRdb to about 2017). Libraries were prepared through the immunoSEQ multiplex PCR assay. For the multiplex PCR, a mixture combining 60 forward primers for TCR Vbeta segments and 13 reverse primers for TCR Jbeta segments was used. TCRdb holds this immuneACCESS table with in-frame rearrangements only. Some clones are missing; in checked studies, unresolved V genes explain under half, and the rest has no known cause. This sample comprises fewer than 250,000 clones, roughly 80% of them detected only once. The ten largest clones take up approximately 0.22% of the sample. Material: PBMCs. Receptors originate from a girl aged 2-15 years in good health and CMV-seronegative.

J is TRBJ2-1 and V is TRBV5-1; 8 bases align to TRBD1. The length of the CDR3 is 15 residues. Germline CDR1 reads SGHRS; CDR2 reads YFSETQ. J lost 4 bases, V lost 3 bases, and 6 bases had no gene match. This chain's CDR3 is CASSSSGGEYNEQFF. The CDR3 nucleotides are TGCGCCAGCAGCTCTTCAGGGGGCGAATACAATGAGCAGTTCTTC.

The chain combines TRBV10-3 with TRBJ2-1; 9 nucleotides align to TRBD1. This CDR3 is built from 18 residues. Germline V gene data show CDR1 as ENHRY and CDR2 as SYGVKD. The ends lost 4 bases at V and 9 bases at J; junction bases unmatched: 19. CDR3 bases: TGTGCCATCAGTGGAGATGGGAGCGAGGGACAGGGCACCACTGAGCAGTTCTTC. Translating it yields CAISGDGSEGQGTTEQFF.

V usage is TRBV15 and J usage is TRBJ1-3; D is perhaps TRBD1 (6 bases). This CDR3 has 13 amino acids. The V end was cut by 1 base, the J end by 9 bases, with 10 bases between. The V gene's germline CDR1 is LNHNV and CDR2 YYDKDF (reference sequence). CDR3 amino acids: CATSRVEQGTIYF. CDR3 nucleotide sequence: TGTGCCACCAGCAGAGTGGAACAGGGCACCATATATTTT.

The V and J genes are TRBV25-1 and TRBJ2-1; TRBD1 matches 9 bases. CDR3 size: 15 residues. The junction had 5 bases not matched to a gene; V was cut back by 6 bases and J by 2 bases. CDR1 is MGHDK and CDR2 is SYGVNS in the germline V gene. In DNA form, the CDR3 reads TGTGCCAGCAGCCTGGGACAGGGAACCTACAATGAGCAGTTCTTC. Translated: CASSLGQGTYNEQFF.

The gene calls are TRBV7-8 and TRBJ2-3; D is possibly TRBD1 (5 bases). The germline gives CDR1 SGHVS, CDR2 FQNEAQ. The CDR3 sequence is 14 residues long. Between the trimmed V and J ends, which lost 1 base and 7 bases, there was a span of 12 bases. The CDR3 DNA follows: TGTGCCAGCAGCTTAGGATGGGCAGGGAATACGCAGTATTTT. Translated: CASSLGWAGNTQYF.

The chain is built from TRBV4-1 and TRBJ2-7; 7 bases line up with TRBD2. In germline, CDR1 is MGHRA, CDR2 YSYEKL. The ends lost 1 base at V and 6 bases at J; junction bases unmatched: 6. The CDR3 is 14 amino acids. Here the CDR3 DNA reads TGCGCCAGCAGCCAAGGTGGCGGGAGAGGCGAGCAGTACTTC. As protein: CASSQGGGRGEQYF.

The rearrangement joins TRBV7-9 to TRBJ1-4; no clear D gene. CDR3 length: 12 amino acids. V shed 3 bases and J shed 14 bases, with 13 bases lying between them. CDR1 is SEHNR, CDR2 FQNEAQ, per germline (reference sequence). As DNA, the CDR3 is TGTGCCAGCAGCTTTGACACCCGGTCCCTGTTTTTT. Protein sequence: CASSFDTRSLFF.

The CDR3, as DNA: TGTGCCAGCAGTTCCTACAGCAATGAGCAGTTCTTC. Its protein is CASSSYSNEQFF. The chain links TRBV27 to TRBJ2-1; no clear D. Germline V lookup: CDR1 MNHEY, CDR2 SMNVEV (reference sequence). This CDR3 region has 12 residues. V lost 4 bases and J 6 bases, leaving 7 bases between the germline ends.

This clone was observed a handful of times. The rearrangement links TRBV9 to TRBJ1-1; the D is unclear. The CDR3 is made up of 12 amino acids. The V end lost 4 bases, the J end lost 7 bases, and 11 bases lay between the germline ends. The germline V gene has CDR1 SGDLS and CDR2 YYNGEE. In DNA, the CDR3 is TGTGCCAGCAGCCCTCGGGATATTGAAGCTTTCTTT. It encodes CASSPRDIEAFF.

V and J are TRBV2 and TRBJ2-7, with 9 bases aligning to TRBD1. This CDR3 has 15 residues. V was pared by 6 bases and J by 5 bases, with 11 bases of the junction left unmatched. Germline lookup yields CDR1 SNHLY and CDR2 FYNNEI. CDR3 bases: TGTGCCAGCAGCCGGGACAGGGTTTTAGAAAACGAGCAGTACTTC. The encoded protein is CASSRDRVLENEQYF.

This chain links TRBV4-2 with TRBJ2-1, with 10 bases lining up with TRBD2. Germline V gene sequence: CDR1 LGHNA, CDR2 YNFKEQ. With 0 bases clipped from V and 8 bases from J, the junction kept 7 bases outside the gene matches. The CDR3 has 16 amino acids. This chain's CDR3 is CASSQERGLASYEQFF. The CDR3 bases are TGTGCCAGCAGCCAAGAGAGGGGACTAGCGAGCTATGAGCAGTTCTTC.

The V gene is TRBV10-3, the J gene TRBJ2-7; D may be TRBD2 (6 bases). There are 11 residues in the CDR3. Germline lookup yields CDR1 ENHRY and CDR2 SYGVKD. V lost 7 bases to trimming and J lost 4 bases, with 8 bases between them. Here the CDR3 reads CAIKEGYEQYF. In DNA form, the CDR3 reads TGTGCCATCAAGGAGGGATACGAGCAGTACTTC.

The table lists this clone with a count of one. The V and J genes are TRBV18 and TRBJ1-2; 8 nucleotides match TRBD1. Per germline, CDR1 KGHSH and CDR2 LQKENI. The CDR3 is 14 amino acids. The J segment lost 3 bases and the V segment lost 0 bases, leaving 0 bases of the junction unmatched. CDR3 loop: CASSPPTGDYGYTF. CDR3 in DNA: TGTGCCAGCTCACCACCGACAGGGGACTATGGCTACACCTTC. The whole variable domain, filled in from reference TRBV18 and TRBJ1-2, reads NAGVMQNPRHLVRRRGQEARLRCSPMKGHSHVYWYRQLPEEGLKFMVYLQKENIIDESGMPKERFSAEFPKEGPSILRIQQVVRGDSAAYFCASSPPTGDYGYTFGSGTRLTVV.

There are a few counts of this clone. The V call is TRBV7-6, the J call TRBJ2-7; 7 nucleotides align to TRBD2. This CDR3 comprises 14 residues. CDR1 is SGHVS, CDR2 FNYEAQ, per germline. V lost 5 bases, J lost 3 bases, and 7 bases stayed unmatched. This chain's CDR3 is CASSPSGNLYEQYF. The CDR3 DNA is TGTGCCAGCAGCCCTAGCGGCAACCTCTACGAGCAGTACTTC.